The entry that follows covers one TCR beta chain sequence. Its target is not known. The data belong to a study of T cell repertoires in cytomegalovirus infection. Study context: Both a matching HLA type and CMV infection were indicated by public TCR beta signatures. General study results and limits: HLA-C-restricted CMV-specific TCR beta clonotypes were dominant in the ex vivo response. Identification of carriers of CMV plus the relevant HLA was performed using cumulative public TCR beta family frequency.

CDR3 length equals 12 residues. With 5 bases removed from V and 5 bases from J, the gap between germline ends came to 9 bases. CDR1 and CDR2 (germline): DFQATT, SNEGSKA (reference sequence). TCRdb re-derived calls from the reads in MiXCR, one entry per CDR3 protein. The profile shows 130,000 or so distinct CDR3 sequences, about 6% of them singletons. The rearrangement uses TRBV20-1 and TRBJ2-2; the D gene is possibly TRBD2 (6 bases). The sequenced sample was PBMCs. This TCR was sampled from a human donor in good health (CMV status not recorded). Some clones in this sample may be carry-over from other donors' samples. The CDR3 DNA follows: TGCAGTGCTGAGGAGGGGACCGGGGAGCTGTTTTTT. It translates to CSAEEGTGELFF.